Listed below are T cell receptor beta chains from one sample, sequenced in a study of T cells in pancreatic ductal adenocarcinoma. The assay was immunoSEQ multiplex PCR, and TCRdb's table has in-frame clones only and misses some. The sample has about 100,000 clones, about 95% seen once. The sequenced sample was PBMCs. The receptors stem from a human donor with pancreatic ductal adenocarcinoma. CDR3s include the opening cysteine and the closing phenylalanine or tryptophan. Fields, in order: V gene, J gene, D gene, clone size, CDR3 protein, CDR3 DNA. The D gene is left open where the match is weak. Only some rows state a clone size, as once, few, many or a class for expanded clones.

>TRBV18|TRBJ2-5|TRBD1|.
CASSRGTGEETQYF
TGTGCCAGCTCCCGAGGGACAGGGGAGGAGACCCAGTACTTC
>TRBV6-5|TRBJ1-2|.|few
CASNSGDGYTF
TGTGCCAGCAATTCAGGGGATGGCTACACCTTC
>TRBV11-1|TRBJ2-5|.|once
CASSLVTGGAETQYF
TGTGCCAGCAGCTTAGTGACTGGCGGAGCGGAGACCCAGTACTTC
>TRBV28|TRBJ2-7|.|.
CASRAWGESYYEQYF
TGTGCCAGCAGGGCTTGGGGGGAATCCTACTACGAGCAGTACTTC
>TRBV30|TRBJ1-5|.|.
CAWSIGSGGNQPQHF
TGTGCCTGGAGTATTGGGTCAGGGGGCAATCAGCCCCAGCATTTT
>TRBV4-2|TRBJ1-2|.|.
CASSSQGFLGYTF
TGTGCCAGCAGCTCCCAGGGATTTCTCGGCTACACCTTC
>TRBV6-5|TRBJ2-5|.|.
CASSNPAGETQYF
TGTGCCAGCAGTAACCCGGCGGGGGAGACCCAGTACTTC
>TRBV6-5|TRBJ2-7|.|.
CASSWAAGSSYEQYF
TGTGCCAGCAGTTGGGCGGCGGGGAGCTCCTACGAGCAGTACTTC
>TRBV7-9|TRBJ2-7|TRBD2|.
CASSGRTSGTYEQYF
TGTGCCAGCAGCGGTCGGACTAGCGGTACCTACGAGCAGTACTTC
>TRBV25-1|TRBJ2-1|TRBD2|.
CASSNPGGPGEQFF
TGTGCCAGCAGTAACCCGGGAGGGCCAGGGGAGCAGTTCTTC
>TRBV30|TRBJ1-2|.|.
CAWSPDYRAEGYTF
TGTGCCTGGAGTCCCGACTACAGGGCGGAAGGCTACACCTTC
>TRBV7-2|TRBJ2-7|TRBD2|.
CASSLAVAGGSVYEQYF
TGTGCCAGCAGCTTAGCGGTTGCGGGAGGATCCGTCTACGAGCAGTACTTC
>TRBV19|TRBJ2-5|TRBD2|once
CASSLAGGSETQYF
TGTGCCAGTAGTTTAGCGGGAGGGTCCGAGACCCAGTACTTC
>TRBV5-1|TRBJ2-3|.|.
CASSDRRPDTDTQYF
TGCGCCAGCAGCGACAGACGGCCCGACACAGATACGCAGTATTTT
>TRBV29-1|TRBJ2-2|.|.
CSVKQVPTGELFF
TGCAGCGTTAAGCAGGTACCCACCGGGGAGCTGTTTTTT
>TRBV4-2|TRBJ2-7|.|.
CASSQDGRALYEQYF
TGTGCCAGCAGCCAGGATGGGCGGGCCCTTTACGAGCAGTACTTC
>TRBV5-1|TRBJ1-2|.|.
CASSLVTADGYTF
TGCGCCAGCAGCTTGGTAACTGCGGATGGCTACACCTTC
>TRBV19|TRBJ2-1|.|.
CASSIGTSVGGEQFF
TGTGCCAGTAGTATAGGGACCTCGGTGGGGGGTGAGCAGTTCTTC
>TRBV7-9|TRBJ2-7|TRBD2|.
CASSSRSGSLYEQYF
TGTGCCAGCAGCTCACGTAGCGGGAGTCTCTACGAGCAGTACTTC
>TRBV30|TRBJ2-7|.|.
CAWSVTDDSYEQYF
TGTGCCTGGAGTGTGACAGACGACTCCTACGAGCAGTACTTC
>TRBV19|TRBJ2-7|.|.
CASSIGPQAEQYF
TGTGCCAGTAGTATAGGCCCCCAAGCCGAGCAGTACTTC
>TRBV15|TRBJ2-7|.|.
CATSSGGAHNEQYF
TGTGCCACCAGCTCTGGGGGGGCGCATAACGAGCAGTACTTC
>TRBV7-2|TRBJ2-7|TRBD2|.
CASSLGLASNSYEQYF
TGTGCCAGCAGCTTGGGACTAGCGTCAAACTCCTACGAGCAGTACTTC
>TRBV20-1|TRBJ1-2|.|medium-sized
CRAGTNYGYTF
TGCAGGGCCGGGACTAACTATGGCTACACCTTC
>TRBV4-1|TRBJ2-2|.|few
CASSHQGVSTGELFF
TGCGCCAGCAGCCATCAGGGCGTTAGCACCGGGGAGCTGTTTTTT